Shown below are 15 T cell receptor beta chains from a single sample sequenced in a study of Tregs in tolerant kidney transplant recipients. Profiled with immunoSEQ multiplex PCR; TCRdb holds only in-frame clones, not every one. In the table there are tens of thousands of clones, more than 85% of which are singletons. The nonmyeloablative bone marrow transplants came from related graft donors, with transient mixed chimerism. The sequencing used CD4+ T cells from blood (PBMCs), collected 12 months after the transplant. These receptors all come from a human patient who received a combined kidney and bone marrow transplant. Some T cells here may be from the graft donor.

V usage is TRBV29-1 and J usage is TRBJ1-2, with D tentatively TRBD1 (6 bases). The CDR3 loop spans 11 amino acids. Germline V lookup: CDR1 SQVTM, CDR2 ANQGSEA. V gave up 7 bases and J gave up 3 bases, with 9 bases separating them. CDR3 residues: CSAGQYYGYTF. The CDR3 region has the DNA TGCAGCGCCGGACAGTACTATGGCTACACCTTC.

The chain is built from TRBV5-1 and TRBJ1-2, with D tentatively TRBD1 (6 bases). The CDR3 is 15 amino acids. Trimming stripped 7 bases from V and 7 bases from J, with 23 bases between. Germline-derived CDR1 and CDR2 are SGHRS and YFSETQ. The CDR3 sequence: CASQLRGGAGVGYTF. DNA of the CDR3: TGCGCCAGCCAGCTGAGGGGGGGCGCAGGCGTTGGCTACACCTTC.

The chain is built from TRBV10-3 and TRBJ2-1; possible D gene TRBD2, 5 bases. Trimming removed 0 bases from V and 0 bases from J, with 6 bases in between. CDR1 and CDR2 from the germline V gene are ENHRY and SYGVKD. This CDR3 is built from 15 residues. The CDR3 sequence: CAISESADSYNEQFF. The CDR3 DNA is TGTGCCATCAGTGAGTCAGCGGACTCCTACAATGAGCAGTTCTTC.

This clone appeared once. The chain recombines TRBV5-1 with TRBJ1-2; D ambiguous. The CDR3 consists of 14 residues. Trimming stripped 4 bases from V and 8 bases from J, with 18 bases between. Germline CDR1 is SGHRS and CDR2 is YFSETQ. In DNA, the CDR3 is TGCGCCAGCAGCCCGGTGGAGGGTTTCAGCGGCTACACCTTC. Translating it yields CASSPVEGFSGYTF.

The chain recombines TRBV6-5 with TRBJ2-5, with TRBD2 as a possible D gene (6 bases). Trimming left V 2 bases short and J 5 bases short, with 12 bases between. CDR3 length: 14 amino acids. In germline, CDR1 is MNHEY, CDR2 SVGAGI. CDR3 residues: CASSYATSRETQYF. The CDR3, as DNA: TGTGCCAGCAGTTACGCCACTAGCCGGGAGACCCAGTACTTC.

This clone was picked up a small number of times. The rearrangement uses TRBV5-6 and TRBJ2-7, with unresolved D. The CDR3 is 11 residues long. Trimming took off 3 bases at V and 3 bases at J, with 4 bases between the two ends. CDR1 is SGHDT, CDR2 YYEEEE, per germline. The CDR3 DNA reads as TGTGCCAGCAGCTCTAGCTACGAGCAGTACTTC. As protein: CASSSSYEQYF. Full variable domain (missing parts from reference TRBV5-6 and TRBJ2-7): DAGVTQSPTHLIKTRGQQVTLRCSPKSGHDTVSWYQQALGQGPQFIFQYYEEEERQRGNFPDRFSGHQFPNYSSELNVNALLLGDSALYLCASSSSYEQYFGPGTRLTVT.

CDR3 sequence (DNA): TGTGCCAGCAGCTTAACAAGCCATGGGACACTTGAGACCCAGTACTTC. Translation: CASSLTSHGTLETQYF. The chain is built from TRBV7-7 and TRBJ2-5; D perhaps matches TRBD1 (6 bases). Looked up from germline, CDR1 is SSHAT and CDR2 is FNYEAQ (reference sequence). V was cut by 2 bases and J by 5 bases, with 18 bases left in between. This CDR3 has 16 amino acids.

This clone came up once. The CDR3 sequence: CASGLVLRTADTQYF. CDR3 nucleotide sequence: TGTGCTAGTGGTTTGGTTTTGCGAACGGCAGATACGCAGTATTTT. The chain links TRBV12-5 to TRBJ2-3; no definite D call. V lost 0 bases and J 4 bases, leaving 11 bases between the germline ends. Germline values: CDR1 LGHNT, CDR2 FRNRAP. This CDR3 contains 15 residues.

This clone has only one observation. The CDR3 region has the DNA TGTGCCAGCAGCTTATACCCGGGTTCGAAGACCCAGTACTTC. Translation: CASSLYPGSKTQYF. The J gene is TRBJ2-5, the V gene TRBV11-2; no definite D call. The germline V gene encodes CDR1 SGHAT and CDR2 FQNNGV. V lost 2 bases, J lost 6 bases, and 13 bases lay in between. The CDR3 is made up of 14 amino acids.

V is TRBV6-1 and J is TRBJ1-2; the match to TRBD1 covers 8 bases. The CDR3 has 14 amino acids. Per the germline V gene, CDR1 is MNHNS and CDR2 is SASEGT. V trimming: 6 bases; J trimming: 1 base; junction bases outside the gene matches: 4. CDR3 DNA sequence: TGTGCCAGCAGCGACAGGGGAGGTAACTATGGCTACACCTTC. This gives the protein CASSDRGGNYGYTF.

The gene calls are TRBV6-1 and TRBJ1-2; D call uncertain. V was trimmed by 2 bases and J by 6 bases, leaving 19 bases between them. Germline V gene data show CDR1 as MNHNS and CDR2 as SASEGT. This CDR3 has 16 amino acids. The CDR3 loop reads CASSEMGGKPLDGYTF. CDR3 sequence (DNA): TGTGCCAGCAGTGAAATGGGAGGGAAGCCTCTAGATGGCTACACCTTC.

V and J are TRBV6-6 and TRBJ2-5; TRBD2 is a possible D gene (5 bases). V lost 5 bases and J lost 3, with 10 bases in between. CDR3 length equals 13 residues. Germline CDR1 and CDR2: MNHNY and SVGAGI (reference sequence). CDR3 nucleotide sequence: TGTGCCAGCAGTCAAACTAGAGAAGAGACCCAGTACTTC. Its protein product is CASSQTREETQYF.

J is TRBJ2-7 and V is TRBV28; no clear D. Germline CDR1 is MDHEN and CDR2 is SYDVKM. The CDR3 is made up of 14 amino acids. CDR3 loop: CGLRRQSVSYEQYF. The CDR3, as DNA: TGTGGCCTGAGGCGGCAGTCGGTCTCCTACGAGCAGTACTTC. The full variable domain, completed using reference TRBV28 and TRBJ2-7, is DVKVTQSSRYLVKRTGEKVFLECVQDMDHENMFWYRQDPGLGLRLIYFSYDVKMKEKGDIPEGYSVSREKKERFSLILESASTNQTSMYLCGLRRQSVSYEQYFGPGTRLTVT.

The V call is TRBV9, the J call TRBJ2-5; 9 bases fit TRBD2. The CDR3 contains 15 residues. Germline-derived CDR1 and CDR2 are SGDLS and YYNGEE. V shed 0 bases and J 5 bases; nucleotides not matched to a gene: 5. CDR3 bases: TGTGCCAGCAGCGTAGCCGCGGGGGGGCTTGAGACCCAGTACTTC. Residues: CASSVAAGGLETQYF. The whole variable domain, filled in from reference TRBV9 and TRBJ2-5, reads DSGVTQTPKHLITATGQRVTLRCSPRSGDLSVYWYQQSLDQGLQFLIQYYNGEERAKGNILERFSAQQFPDLHSELNLSSLELGDSALYFCASSVAAGGLETQYFGPGTRLLVL.

The V gene is TRBV6-1, the J gene TRBJ2-3; TRBD1 matches at 8 bases. V dropped 2 bases and J dropped 3; count of bases not matched to a gene: 1. This CDR3 contains 14 residues. Germline V gene lookup returns CDR1 MNHNS and CDR2 SASEGT. This CDR3 is CASSERDRTDTQYF. CDR3 sequence (DNA): TGTGCCAGCAGTGAACGGGACAGGACAGATACGCAGTATTTT.